These T cell receptor beta chains were read from a single sample in a study of T cells in Graves' hyperthyroidism and ophthalmopathy. TCRdb recomputed calls from the multiplex PCR reads with MiXCR, one row per CDR3 protein. The sample carries hundreds of thousands of distinct CDR3 sequences, more than 20% recorded once. Source material: blood. The receptor source for this set is a man between 45 and 60 years old with Graves' hyperthyroidism. Both conserved end residues are part of each CDR3. The order of the fields is D gene, clone size, V gene, J gene, CDR3 DNA, CDR3 protein. A D gene is named only where the DNA matches it firmly. Clone size is shown for a subset of rows, as once, few, many or a class of expanded clone.

d_gene: -; abundance: -; v_gene: TRBV5-8; j_gene: TRBJ1-4; CDR3nt: TGTGCCAGCAGCTTGCTCCTAAGGGGAGGAACTAATGAAAAACTGTTTTTT; CDR3aa: CASSLLLRGGTNEKLFF
d_gene: -; abundance: few; v_gene: TRBV27; j_gene: TRBJ1-1; CDR3nt: TGTGCCAGCAGCCTGGAAATCAGGAACACTGAAGCTTTCTTT; CDR3aa: CASSLEIRNTEAFF
d_gene: -; abundance: -; v_gene: TRBV18; j_gene: TRBJ2-7; CDR3nt: TGTGCCAGCTCACCACTCGACGGCGCCGAGCAGTACTTC; CDR3aa: CASSPLDGAEQYF
d_gene: -; abundance: -; v_gene: TRBV24-1; j_gene: TRBJ2-5; CDR3nt: TGTGCCACCAGTGATGGCAGCCTAGAGGCCCAGTACTTC; CDR3aa: CATSDGSLEAQYF
d_gene: -; abundance: many; v_gene: TRBV6-2/TRBV6-3; j_gene: TRBJ2-1; CDR3nt: TGTGCCAGCAGTTACGAGGTCGGGTCTGCTGAGCAGTTCTTC; CDR3aa: CASSYEVGSAEQFF
d_gene: -; abundance: -; v_gene: TRBV27; j_gene: TRBJ2-7; CDR3nt: TGTGCCAGCAGTTTATCCGCGGACCGATCCTACGAGCAGTACTTC; CDR3aa: CASSLSADRSYEQYF
d_gene: -; abundance: few; v_gene: TRBV5-1; j_gene: TRBJ2-3; CDR3nt: TGCGCCAGCAGCTTGTTCGGGAGAGGTCTAGATACGCAGTATTTT; CDR3aa: CASSLFGRGLDTQYF
d_gene: TRBD1; abundance: few; v_gene: TRBV5-1; j_gene: TRBJ1-2; CDR3nt: TGCGCCAGCAGCCCAGAGGGGACAGGGGCAGGCTACACCTTC; CDR3aa: CASSPEGTGAGYTF
d_gene: -; abundance: -; v_gene: TRBV11-2; j_gene: TRBJ2-1; CDR3nt: TGTGCCAGCAGCCACCGGACTTTTAGAAACAATGAGCAGTTCTTC; CDR3aa: CASSHRTFRNNEQFF
d_gene: -; abundance: many; v_gene: TRBV29-1; j_gene: TRBJ1-1; CDR3nt: TGCAGCGTTGTAATAGGAGCAGGATCGAACACTGAAGCTTTCTTT; CDR3aa: CSVVIGAGSNTEAFF
d_gene: -; abundance: -; v_gene: TRBV5-6; j_gene: TRBJ2-5; CDR3nt: TGTGCCAGCAGGTCTGGGTGGGGTAAAGAGACCCAGTACTTC; CDR3aa: CASRSGWGKETQYF
d_gene: -; abundance: -; v_gene: TRBV4-2; j_gene: TRBJ1-1; CDR3nt: TGTGCCAGCAGCCAAGATGAGGGCTACCCCACTGAAGCTTTCTTT; CDR3aa: CASSQDEGYPTEAFF
d_gene: -; abundance: many; v_gene: TRBV7-2; j_gene: TRBJ2-3; CDR3nt: TGTGCCAGCAGCGGCCTCGTTGGGAAGGATACGCAGTATTTT; CDR3aa: CASSGLVGKDTQYF